These T cell receptor beta chains were read from a single sample in a study of a mutant IDH1 vaccine in newly diagnosed glioma. Repertoires were generated with immunoSEQ multiplex PCR, while TCRdb's copy carries only in-frame clones and drops some. The sample yields some 60,000 clones, about 84% seen once. No antigen has been assigned to these receptors. Source: PBMCs, taken from a glioma patient whose treatment included an IDH1 peptide vaccine. These receptors all come from a man in his thirties or forties with glioma. Both conserved end residues are part of each CDR3. A D gene is named only where the DNA matches it firmly. Only some rows state a clone size, as once, few, many or a class for expanded clones.

j_call clone_size v_call d_call cdr3_aa cdr3_nt
TRBJ1-4 once TRBV9 TRBD1 CASSVAGGAGEKLFF TGTGCCAGCAGCGTCGCAGGGGGCGCGGGGGAAAAACTGTTTTTT
TRBJ1-4 NA TRBV6-5 TRBD1 CASSYRDRDRNEKLFF TGTGCCAGCAGTTACAGAGACCGGGACAGGAATGAAAAACTGTTTTTT
TRBJ1-1 NA TRBV5-5 NA CASSWGIGRYTEAFF TGTGCCAGCAGCTGGGGAATTGGTCGGTACACTGAAGCTTTCTTT
TRBJ2-1 NA TRBV7-6 TRBD2 CASSSESSGRAYEQFF TGTGCCAGCAGCTCGGAGTCTAGCGGGAGGGCCTATGAGCAGTTCTTC
TRBJ2-7 once TRBV7-2 TRBD2 CASSLGLADSYEQYF TGTGCCAGCAGCTTAGGACTAGCGGACTCCTACGAGCAGTACTTC
TRBJ2-7 NA TRBV28 NA CASSLGRYEQYF TGTGCCAGCAGTTTAGGCCGTTACGAGCAGTACTTC
TRBJ2-7 NA TRBV5-4 TRBD2 CASSLGGSSYEQYF TGTGCCAGCAGCTTAGGCGGGAGCTCCTACGAGCAGTACTTC
TRBJ2-1 NA TRBV6-6 TRBD2 CASSTTPRTSGGEQFF TGTGCCAGCAGCACCACCCCTCGGACTAGCGGAGGTGAGCAGTTCTTC
TRBJ1-1 NA TRBV27 NA CASRRTVGGYTEAFF TGTGCCAGCAGACGGACAGTCGGCGGGTACACTGAAGCTTTCTTT
TRBJ2-6 NA TRBV4-3 NA CASSQDGSGANVLTF TGCGCCAGCAGCCAAGACGGCTCTGGGGCCAACGTCCTGACTTTC
TRBJ2-1 once TRBV20-1 NA CSARQGIEQFF TGCAGTGCTAGGCAGGGAATTGAGCAGTTCTTC
TRBJ2-1 once TRBV6-4 TRBD2 CASSEGGLAGDEQFF TGTGCCAGCAGTGAAGGCGGTCTAGCGGGCGATGAGCAGTTCTTC
TRBJ2-3 few TRBV7-9 NA CASSPSTDTQYF TGTGCCAGCAGCCCCAGCACAGATACGCAGTATTTT
TRBJ1-6 NA TRBV10-3 NA CAISWGQNNSPLHF TGTGCCATCAGCTGGGGTCAGAATAATTCACCCCTCCACTTT
TRBJ2-7 NA TRBV7-3 NA CASSTFQGIPPFYEQYF TGTGCCAGCAGCACATTCCAGGGCATTCCCCCCTTCTACGAGCAGTACTTC
TRBJ2-7 NA TRBV5-1 NA CASSPSNHYEQYF TGCGCCAGCAGCCCGTCGAATCACTACGAGCAGTACTTC
TRBJ2-7 NA TRBV20-1 NA CSLNRYEQYF TGCAGCTTAAATCGCTACGAGCAGTACTTC
TRBJ2-7 NA TRBV25-1 TRBD1 CASSERGGGYEQYF TGTGCCAGCAGTGAAAGAGGGGGCGGCTACGAGCAGTACTTC
TRBJ1-5 NA TRBV7-9 NA CASSLVGVQPQHF TGTGCCAGCAGCTTAGTTGGGGTTCAGCCCCAGCATTTT
TRBJ1-2 NA TRBV7-2 NA CASSAGQNYGYTF TGTGCCAGCAGCGCCGGACAGAACTATGGCTACACCTTC
TRBJ1-1 NA TRBV6-5 NA CASIGTFEEAFF TGTGCCAGCATCGGGACTTTTGAGGAAGCTTTCTTT
TRBJ2-5 NA TRBV7-6 NA CASSAQETQYF TGTGCCAGCAGCGCGCAAGAGACCCAGTACTTC
TRBJ1-2 few TRBV20-1 NA CSARPWGYTF TGCAGTGCTAGACCCTGGGGCTACACCTTC
TRBJ1-1 few TRBV5-6 NA CASSIPGQGNTEAFF TGTGCCAGCAGCATACCTGGACAAGGGAACACTGAAGCTTTCTTT
TRBJ1-2 NA TRBV9 NA CASSVTVTDGYTF TGTGCCAGCAGCGTAACAGTGACGGATGGCTACACCTTC
TRBJ2-3 NA TRBV29-1 NA CSVVSLRGVPDTQYF TGCAGCGTTGTCTCTCTTCGGGGAGTGCCAGATACGCAGTATTTT
TRBJ2-3 NA TRBV5-1 NA CASSPAVGRTQYF TGCGCCAGCAGCCCAGCGGTGGGCCGTACGCAGTATTTT
TRBJ1-1 NA TRBV7-3 TRBD1 CASSSGQGTEAFF TGTGCCAGCAGCTCCGGACAGGGCACTGAAGCTTTCTTT
TRBJ2-7 NA TRBV7-9 NA CASSYGLSADEQYF TGTGCCAGCAGCTACGGGCTGAGTGCGGACGAGCAGTACTTC
TRBJ2-5 NA TRBV7-7 NA CASSSDQGVETQYF TGTGCCAGCAGCTCCGACCAGGGAGTGGAGACCCAGTACTTC
TRBJ1-6 NA TRBV28 NA CAPGHSTGVNSPLHF TGTGCCCCCGGCCACTCAACGGGGGTGAATTCACCCCTCCACTTT
TRBJ1-5 NA TRBV6-1 TRBD1 CASSPPRGSNQPQHF TGTGCCAGCAGTCCCCCCAGGGGGAGCAATCAGCCCCAGCATTTT
TRBJ2-5 NA TRBV11-2 TRBD1 CASTPRTGEWETQYF TGTGCCAGCACCCCCCGGACAGGGGAGTGGGAGACCCAGTACTTC
TRBJ2-1 NA TRBV11-2 TRBD2 CASSSLGGRTSGTNEQFF TGTGCCAGCAGCTCTCTTGGGGGGAGGACTAGCGGTACAAATGAGCAGTTCTTC
TRBJ1-2 NA TRBV25-1 NA CVQLGNGYTF TGTGTACAGCTGGGAAATGGCTACACCTTC
TRBJ2-3 NA TRBV27 NA CASSLGVSLADTQYF TGTGCCAGCAGTTTAGGGGTCAGTTTGGCAGATACGCAGTATTTT
TRBJ1-1 NA TRBV14 NA CASSQDVRAAEAFF TGTGCCAGCAGCCAAGATGTTCGTGCCGCTGAAGCTTTCTTT
TRBJ1-4 NA TRBV7-2 TRBD1 CASSLASTGVNEKLFF TGTGCCAGCAGCTTAGCATCGACAGGGGTTAATGAAAAACTGTTTTTT
TRBJ2-7 once TRBV27 NA CASSRQTGRGVYEQYF TGTGCCAGCAGTCGTCAGACAGGCCGAGGGGTCTACGAGCAGTACTTC
TRBJ2-1 NA TRBV5-1 TRBD2 CASSLVFAGGPGSYNEQFF TGCGCCAGCAGCTTGGTTTTTGCGGGGGGGCCTGGATCCTACAATGAGCAGTTCTTC
TRBJ1-2 NA TRBV9 NA CASSVGDVRRLDYGYTF TGTGCCAGCAGCGTAGGGGATGTCAGAAGGTTGGACTATGGCTACACCTTC
TRBJ2-3 NA TRBV7-6 TRBD2 CASSWTSGSSDTQYF TGTGCCAGCAGCTGGACTAGCGGGAGTTCAGATACGCAGTATTTT
TRBJ2-3 NA TRBV27 TRBD2 CASSPGLAGEWSTDTQYF TGTGCCAGCAGTCCGGGACTAGCGGGAGAGTGGAGCACAGATACGCAGTATTTT
TRBJ1-4 few TRBV30 NA CAWSVYQFATNEKLFF TGTGCCTGGAGTGTATACCAGTTTGCAACTAATGAAAAACTGTTTTTT
TRBJ2-3 NA TRBV4-2 NA CASSQDNGGPRDTQYF TGTGCCAGCAGCCAAGATAACGGGGGGCCACGGGATACGCAGTATTTT